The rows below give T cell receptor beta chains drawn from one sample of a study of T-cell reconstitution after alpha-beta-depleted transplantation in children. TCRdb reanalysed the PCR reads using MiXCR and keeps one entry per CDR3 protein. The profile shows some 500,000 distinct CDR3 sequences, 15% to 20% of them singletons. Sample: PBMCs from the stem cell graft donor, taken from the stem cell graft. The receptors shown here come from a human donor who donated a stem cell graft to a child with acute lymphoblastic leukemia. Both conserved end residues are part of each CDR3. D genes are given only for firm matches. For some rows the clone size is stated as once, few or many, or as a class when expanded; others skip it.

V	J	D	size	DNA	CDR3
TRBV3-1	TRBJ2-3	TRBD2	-	TGTGCCAGCAGCCAAGAGGGAGGGACGGCAGATACGCAGTATTTT	CASSQEGGTADTQYF
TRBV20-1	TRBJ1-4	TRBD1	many	TGCAGTGCTGTACATGGACAGGGGGCTTCTAATGAAAAACTGTTTTTT	CSAVHGQGASNEKLFF
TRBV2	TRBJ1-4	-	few	TGTGCCGATGGACCCGGGGAGGAAAAACTGTTTTTT	CADGPGEEKLFF
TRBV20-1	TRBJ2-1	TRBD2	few	TGCAGTGCTAGAACACCTACTAGCGGCCCCTCCTACAATGAGCAGTTCTTC	CSARTPTSGPSYNEQFF
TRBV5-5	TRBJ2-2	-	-	TGTGCCAGCCAATGGGATCCAGGAGCCACCGGGGAGCTGTTTTTT	CASQWDPGATGELFF
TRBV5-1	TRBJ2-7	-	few	TGCGCCAGCAGCTTGTATCCGGGGGTTCGCTACGAGCAGTACTTC	CASSLYPGVRYEQYF
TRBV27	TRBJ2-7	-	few	TGTGCCAGCAGTCCCGCTTGGAGGTCCCCCACTCCGGACGAGCAGTACTTC	CASSPAWRSPTPDEQYF
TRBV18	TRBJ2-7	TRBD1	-	TGTGCCAGCTCACCTCGGACAGGGGCGTCCTACGAGCAGTACTTC	CASSPRTGASYEQYF
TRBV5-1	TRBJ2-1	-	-	TGCGCCAGCAGCTTGGTCTACCAACCCTATGGAGATGAGCAGTTCTTC	CASSLVYQPYGDEQFF
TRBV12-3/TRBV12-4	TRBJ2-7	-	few	TGTGCCAGCAGTTTCACGGGGTTCGCCTACGAGCAGTACTTC	CASSFTGFAYEQYF
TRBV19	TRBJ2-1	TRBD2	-	TGTGCCAGTACCCCGGGACTAGCGGCCTACAATGAGCAGTTCTTC	CASTPGLAAYNEQFF
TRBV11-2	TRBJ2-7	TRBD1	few	TGTGCCAGCAGCTTAGGGTTTGTTTGGGGACAGATTATTTCCTCCTACGAGCAGTACTTC	CASSLGFVWGQIISSYEQYF
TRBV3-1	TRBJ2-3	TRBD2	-	TGTGCCAGCAGTTTCCTTAGCGGGAGAGGAGGAAAGTATTTT	CASSFLSGRGGKYF
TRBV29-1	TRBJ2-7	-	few	TGCAGCGTTGAAGTCCCAGGGGGGGGCGAGCAGTACTTC	CSVEVPGGGEQYF
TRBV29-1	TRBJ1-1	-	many	TGCAGCGTTGCTAAATTCACATCGGGAGGGCCTGAAGCTTTCTTT	CSVAKFTSGGPEAFF
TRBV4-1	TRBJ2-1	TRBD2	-	TGCGCCAGCAGCCAAGATCCCACAGCGGGACCCTACAATGAGCAGTTCTTC	CASSQDPTAGPYNEQFF
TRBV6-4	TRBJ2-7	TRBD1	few	TGTGCCAGCAGTGAGACAGGGGATACCTACGAGCAGTACTTC	CASSETGDTYEQYF
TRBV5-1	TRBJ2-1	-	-	TGCGCCAGCAGCGGAGGGGGCGGCGGCTCCTACAATGAGCAGTTCTTC	CASSGGGGGSYNEQFF
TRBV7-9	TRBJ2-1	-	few	TGTGCCAGCAGAGCCAAGGTGGGCAATGAGCAGTTCTTC	CASRAKVGNEQFF
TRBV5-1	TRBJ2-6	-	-	TGCGCCAGCAGCTTGGGGGCCAACGTCCTGACTTTC	CASSLGANVLTF
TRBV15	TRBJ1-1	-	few	TGTGCCACCAGCGGTACAGGTGAATGGGATCTGCAGAACACTGAAGCTTTCTTT	CATSGTGEWDLQNTEAFF
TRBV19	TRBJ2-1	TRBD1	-	TGTGCCAGTAGTATTGGAAGGACAGGGGGTTTCGATGAGCAGTTCTTC	CASSIGRTGGFDEQFF
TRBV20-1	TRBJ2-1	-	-	TGCAGTGCTATTGACGGGAGCTACAATGAGCAGTTCTTC	CSAIDGSYNEQFF
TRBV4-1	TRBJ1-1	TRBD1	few	TGCGCCAGCAGCCAAGTCCAGACAGGGGTTTCCCCGGCTTTCTTT	CASSQVQTGVSPAFF
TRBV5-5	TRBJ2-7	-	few	TGTGCCAGCAGCTTGGATTGGGGGACCTACGAGCAGTACTTC	CASSLDWGTYEQYF
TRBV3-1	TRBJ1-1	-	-	TGTGCCAGCAAAGGAGGGGGCACTGAAGCTTTCTTT	CASKGGGTEAFF
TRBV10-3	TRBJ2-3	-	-	TGTGCCATCAGTACTAGCAGCTACACACATACGCAGTATTTT	CAISTSSYTHTQYF
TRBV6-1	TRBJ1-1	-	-	TGTGCCAGCAAGTGGGGGGGAATCACTGAAGCTTTCTTT	CASKWGGITEAFF
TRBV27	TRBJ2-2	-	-	TGTGCCAGCGGCCTGGGGCAGGGAATAACCGGGGAGCTGTTTTTT	CASGLGQGITGELFF
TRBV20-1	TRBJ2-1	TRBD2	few	TGCAGTGCAAGACTAGCGGACAATGAGCAGTTCTTC	CSARLADNEQFF
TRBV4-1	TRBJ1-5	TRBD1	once	TGCGCCAGCAGCCAAGGGCGGACAGGGGGCCAGCCCCAGCATTTT	CASSQGRTGGQPQHF
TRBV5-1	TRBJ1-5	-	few	TGCGCCAGCAGCTTTGTCTCCCGGACGAGAAATAGCAATCAGCCCCAGCATTTT	CASSFVSRTRNSNQPQHF
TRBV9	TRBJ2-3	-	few	TGTGCCAGCAGCGTAGAGGCCCCTCCTAGCACAGATACGCAGTATTTT	CASSVEAPPSTDTQYF
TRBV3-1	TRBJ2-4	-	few	TGTGCCAGCAGCCAAACAGCGAACATTCAGTACTTC	CASSQTANIQYF
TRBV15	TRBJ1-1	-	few	TGTGCCACCAGCAGAGGCCGGGCCCACACTGAAGCTTTCTTT	CATSRGRAHTEAFF
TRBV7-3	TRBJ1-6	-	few	TGTGCCAGCAGCTCCCCCCCCCGTGTTCGGACAAGCTCCTATAATTCACCCCTCCACTTT	CASSSPPRVRTSSYNSPLHF
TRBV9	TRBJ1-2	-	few	TGTGCCAGCAGCGTAGCGAGGGACGGAGTTAACTATGGCTACACCTTC	CASSVARDGVNYGYTF
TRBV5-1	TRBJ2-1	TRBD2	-	TGCGCCAGTCGTGCGGGAGCGGGCTACGGTGAGCAGTTCTTC	CASRAGAGYGEQFF
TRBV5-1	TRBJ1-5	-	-	TGCGCCAGCAGCTTGGCCTCGGGTCCCAATCAGCCCCAGCATTTT	CASSLASGPNQPQHF
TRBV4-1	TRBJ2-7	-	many	TGCGCCAGCAGCTTACCCTACGAGCAGTACTTC	CASSLPYEQYF
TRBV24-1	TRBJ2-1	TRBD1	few	TGTGCCACCAGTGATACAGGGGGGTTTTACAATGAGCAGTTCTTC	CATSDTGGFYNEQFF
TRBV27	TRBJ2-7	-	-	TGTGCCAGCAGTTTATCTGTCCAGGGCTACGAGCAGTACTTC	CASSLSVQGYEQYF
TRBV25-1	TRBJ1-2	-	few	TGTGCCAGCAGTGGAGAGAACAGCTTCCTCTATGGCTACACCTTC	CASSGENSFLYGYTF
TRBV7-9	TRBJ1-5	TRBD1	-	TGTGCCAGCAGCTTTACAGGGGGGTGGCAGCCCCAGCATTTT	CASSFTGGWQPQHF
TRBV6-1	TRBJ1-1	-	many	TGTGCCAGCAGCCCCCTGATGCAAGGGAACACTGAAGCTTTCTTT	CASSPLMQGNTEAFF
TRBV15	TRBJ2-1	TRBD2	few	TGTGCCACCAGCAGTGTCACTAGCGGGAGGGGGTACAATGAGCAGTTCTTC	CATSSVTSGRGYNEQFF
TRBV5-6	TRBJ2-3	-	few	TGTGCCAGCAGCTCTTCGACACTGAGCACAGATACGCAGTATTTT	CASSSSTLSTDTQYF
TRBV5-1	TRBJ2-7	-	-	TGCGCCAGCAGCTTGTCCCGGGACACCAACTCCTACGAGCAGTACTTC	CASSLSRDTNSYEQYF
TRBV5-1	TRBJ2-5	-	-	TGCGCCAGCAGCTACCCTGAGACCCAAGAGACCCAGTACTTC	CASSYPETQETQYF
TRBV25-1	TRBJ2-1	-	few	TGTGCCAGCAGTGATTCAGGGGATAAGGACAATGAGCAGTTCTTC	CASSDSGDKDNEQFF
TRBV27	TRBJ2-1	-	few	TGTGCCAGCAGTTTCTCCACCGGGACTCCCAGTGGGAATGAGCAGTTCTTC	CASSFSTGTPSGNEQFF
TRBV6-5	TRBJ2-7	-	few	TGTGCCAGCAGTTGGGGGGCCAACCCTGGGTACGAGCAGTACTTC	CASSWGANPGYEQYF